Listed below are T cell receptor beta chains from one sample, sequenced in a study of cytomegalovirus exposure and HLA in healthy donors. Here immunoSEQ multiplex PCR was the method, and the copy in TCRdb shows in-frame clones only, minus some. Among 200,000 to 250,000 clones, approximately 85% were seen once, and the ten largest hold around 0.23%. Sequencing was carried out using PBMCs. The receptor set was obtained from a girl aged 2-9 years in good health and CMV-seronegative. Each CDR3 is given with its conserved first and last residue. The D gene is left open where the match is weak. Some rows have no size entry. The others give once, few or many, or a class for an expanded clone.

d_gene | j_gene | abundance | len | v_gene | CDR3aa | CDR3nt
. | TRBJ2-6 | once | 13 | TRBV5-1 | CASRVSGANVLTF | TGCGCCAGTCGTGTCTCTGGGGCCAACGTCCTGACTTTC
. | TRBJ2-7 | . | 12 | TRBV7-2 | CASSLQGYEQYF | TGTGCCAGCAGCTTACAGGGCTACGAGCAGTACTTC
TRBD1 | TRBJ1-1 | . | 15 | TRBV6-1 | CASSEAGQGNTEAFF | TGTGCCAGCAGTGAAGCGGGACAGGGAAACACTGAAGCTTTCTTT
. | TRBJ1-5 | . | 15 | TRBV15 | CATSRDQQILQPQHF | TGTGCCACCAGCAGAGATCAACAGATCCTTCAGCCCCAGCATTTT
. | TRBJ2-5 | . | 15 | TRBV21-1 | CASSKVEDSQETQYF | TGTGCCAGCAGCAAAGTAGAGGACAGCCAAGAGACCCAGTACTTC
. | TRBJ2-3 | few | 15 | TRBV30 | CAWRARTFPADTQYF | TGTGCCTGGAGGGCCAGGACTTTTCCCGCAGATACGCAGTATTTT
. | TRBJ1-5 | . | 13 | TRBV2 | CASSGLSNQPQHF | TGTGCCAGCAGTGGGCTGAGCAATCAGCCCCAGCATTTT
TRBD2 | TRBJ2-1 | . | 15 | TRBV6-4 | CASSRTSGENNEQFF | TGTGCCAGCAGTCGCACTAGCGGGGAAAACAATGAGCAGTTCTTC
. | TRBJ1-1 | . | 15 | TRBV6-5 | CASSYREPWNTEAFF | TGTGCCAGCAGTTACAGGGAGCCTTGGAACACTGAAGCTTTCTTT
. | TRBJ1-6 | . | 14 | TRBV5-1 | CASSPSSYNSPLHF | TGCGCCAGCAGCCCGAGCTCCTATAATTCACCCCTCCACTTT
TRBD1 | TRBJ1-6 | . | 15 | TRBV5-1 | CASSLNRGDNSPLHF | TGCGCCAGCAGCTTGAACAGGGGAGATAATTCACCCCTCCACTTT
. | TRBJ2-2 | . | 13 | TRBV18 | CASSPEGTGELFF | TGTGCCAGCTCACCAGAGGGAACCGGGGAGCTGTTTTTT
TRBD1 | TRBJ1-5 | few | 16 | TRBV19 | CASSPARGRGNQPQHF | TGTGCCAGTAGTCCCGCAAGGGGGCGCGGCAATCAGCCCCAGCATTTT
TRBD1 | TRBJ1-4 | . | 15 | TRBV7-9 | CASSSQGADNEKLFF | TGTGCCAGCAGCTCCCAGGGGGCCGATAATGAAAAACTGTTTTTT
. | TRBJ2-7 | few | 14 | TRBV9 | CASSAQGSLYEQYF | TGTGCCAGCAGCGCCCAGGGGAGCCTCTACGAGCAGTACTTC
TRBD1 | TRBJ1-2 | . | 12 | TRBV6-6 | CASCQGGAGYTF | TGTGCCAGCTGTCAGGGGGGAGCTGGCTACACCTTC
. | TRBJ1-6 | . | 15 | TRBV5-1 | CASSLEGELSSPLHF | TGCGCCAGCAGCTTGGAGGGGGAGTTGAGTTCACCCCTCCACTTT
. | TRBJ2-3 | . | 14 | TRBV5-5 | CASSLRGGPDTQYF | TGTGCCAGCAGCTTGAGGGGGGGCCCGGATACGCAGTATTTT
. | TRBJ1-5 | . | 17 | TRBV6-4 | CASRDSFRQAGNQPQHF | TGTGCCAGCAGAGATTCGTTCCGACAGGCTGGCAATCAGCCCCAGCATTTT
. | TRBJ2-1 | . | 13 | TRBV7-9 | CASSLAVGNEQFF | TGTGCCAGCAGCTTAGCAGTCGGCAATGAGCAGTTCTTC
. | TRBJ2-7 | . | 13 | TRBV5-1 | CASSKPHRGEQYF | TGCGCCAGCAGCAAACCGCACCGAGGGGAGCAGTACTTC
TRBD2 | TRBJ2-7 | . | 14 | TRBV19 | CARELAQAGREQYF | TGTGCCAGGGAACTAGCCCAAGCGGGGCGCGAGCAGTACTTC
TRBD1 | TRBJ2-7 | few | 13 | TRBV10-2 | CASSEDRVGEQYF | TGCGCCAGCAGTGAGGACAGGGTCGGCGAGCAGTACTTC
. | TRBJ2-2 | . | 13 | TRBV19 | CASMGVLPGELFF | TGTGCCAGTATGGGAGTTCTGCCCGGGGAGCTGTTTTTT
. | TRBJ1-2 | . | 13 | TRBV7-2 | CASSVDRNYGYTF | TGTGCCAGCAGCGTCGACAGGAATTATGGCTACACCTTC
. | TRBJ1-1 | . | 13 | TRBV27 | CASGGRRNTVAFF | TGTGCCAGCGGAGGACGGAGAAACACTGTAGCTTTCTTT
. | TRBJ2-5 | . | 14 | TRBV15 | CATSRVRNGETQYF | TGTGCCACCAGCAGAGTTCGGAACGGGGAGACCCAGTACTTC
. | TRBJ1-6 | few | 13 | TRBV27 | CASSEDYNSPLHF | TGTGCCAGCAGTGAGGATTATAATTCACCCCTCCACTTT
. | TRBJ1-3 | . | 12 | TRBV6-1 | CASSVVGNTIYF | TGTGCCAGCAGTGTAGTGGGAAACACCATATATTTT
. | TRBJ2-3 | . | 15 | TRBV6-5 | CASSYVGGGTDTQYF | TGTGCCAGCAGTTACGTCGGAGGAGGCACAGATACGCAGTATTTT
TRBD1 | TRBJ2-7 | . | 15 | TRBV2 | CASTGAPGQGYEQYF | TGTGCCAGCACCGGGGCGCCGGGACAGGGCTACGAGCAGTACTTC
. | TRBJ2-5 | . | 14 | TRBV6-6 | CASSYLRQGETQYF | TGTGCCAGCAGTTACTTACGGCAGGGAGAGACCCAGTACTTC
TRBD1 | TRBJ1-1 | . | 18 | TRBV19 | CASSIDRGQGVGRTEAFF | TGTGCCAGTAGTATAGATCGGGGACAGGGAGTGGGTCGCACTGAAGCTTTCTTT
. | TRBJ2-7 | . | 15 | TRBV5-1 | CASSLAAGRSYEQYF | TGCGCCAGCAGCTTGGCCGCGGGGCGCTCCTACGAGCAGTACTTC
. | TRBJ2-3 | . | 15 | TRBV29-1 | CSVGRDSGSRNTQYF | TGCAGCGTTGGGCGGGACAGCGGGTCGAGGAATACGCAGTATTTT
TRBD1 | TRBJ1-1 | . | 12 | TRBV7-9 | CASSGGQPMSFF | TGTGCCAGCAGCGGGGGACAGCCAATGTCTTTCTTT
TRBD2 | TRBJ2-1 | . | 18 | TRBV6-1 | CASSGGRGLAGSYNEQFF | TGTGCCAGCAGTGGGGGTCGGGGACTAGCGGGCTCCTACAATGAGCAGTTCTTC
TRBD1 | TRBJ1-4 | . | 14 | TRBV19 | CASSLQGAKEKLFF | TGTGCCAGTAGTCTACAGGGGGCCAAGGAAAAACTGTTTTTT
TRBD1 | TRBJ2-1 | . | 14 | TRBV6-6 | CASIDRDSYNEQFF | TGTGCCAGCATTGACCGGGACAGTTACAATGAGCAGTTCTTC
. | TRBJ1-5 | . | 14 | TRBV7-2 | CASSPYLGNQPQHF | TGTGCCAGCAGCCCCTACTTGGGCAATCAGCCCCAGCATTTT
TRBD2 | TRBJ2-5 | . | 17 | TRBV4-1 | CASSQGGGRADRETQYF | TGCGCCAGCAGCCAAGGTGGCGGGAGGGCCGACCGGGAGACCCAGTACTTC
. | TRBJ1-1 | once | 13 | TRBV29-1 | CSVVRQLNTEAFF | TGCAGCGTTGTCCGACAGCTTAACACTGAAGCTTTCTTT
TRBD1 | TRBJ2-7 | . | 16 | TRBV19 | CASSPTGALTSYEQYF | TGTGCCAGTAGCCCTACAGGGGCCCTAACCTCCTACGAGCAGTACTTC
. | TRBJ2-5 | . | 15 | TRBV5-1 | CASSLEAGLQETQYF | TGCGCCAGCAGCTTGGAGGCGGGCCTCCAAGAGACCCAGTACTTC
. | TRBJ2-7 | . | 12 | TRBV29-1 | CSVDRGGGEQYF | TGCAGCGTTGATAGGGGAGGGGGGGAGCAGTACTTC
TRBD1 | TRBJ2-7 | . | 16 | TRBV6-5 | CASSYVSGTGRNEQYF | TGTGCCAGCAGTTACGTCTCCGGGACAGGTAGAAACGAGCAGTACTTC
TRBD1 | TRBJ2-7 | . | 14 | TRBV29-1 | CSVGRAGQGHEQYF | TGCAGCGTTGGCCGCGCGGGACAGGGCCACGAGCAGTACTTC
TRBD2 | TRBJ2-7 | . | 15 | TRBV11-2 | CASSFGRGDTYEQYF | TGTGCCAGCAGCTTTGGACGGGGGGATACCTACGAGCAGTACTTC
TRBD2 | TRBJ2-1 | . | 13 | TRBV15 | CATSRDSSSGMFF | TGTGCCACCAGCAGAGATTCCTCTAGCGGGATGTTCTTC
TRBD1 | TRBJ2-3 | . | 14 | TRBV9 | CASSGQGSADTQYF | TGTGCCAGCAGCGGACAGGGGTCAGCAGATACGCAGTATTTT
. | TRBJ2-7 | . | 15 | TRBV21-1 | CASSRRQGAPYEQYF | TGTGCCAGCAGCAGAAGACAGGGGGCCCCCTACGAGCAGTACTTC
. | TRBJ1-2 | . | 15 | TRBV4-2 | CASSQDQETKYGYTF | TGTGCCAGCAGCCAAGATCAAGAGACAAAGTATGGCTACACCTTC
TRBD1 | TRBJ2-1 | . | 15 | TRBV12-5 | CASGLGDRAYNEQFF | TGTGCTAGTGGTTTGGGGGACAGGGCCTACAATGAGCAGTTCTTC
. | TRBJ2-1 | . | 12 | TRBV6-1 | CASMSSYNEQFF | TGTGCCAGCATGAGCTCCTACAATGAGCAGTTCTTC
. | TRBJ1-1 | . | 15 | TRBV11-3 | CASSLGGGANTEAFF | TGTGCCAGCAGCTTAGGCGGCGGGGCCAATACTGAAGCTTTCTTT